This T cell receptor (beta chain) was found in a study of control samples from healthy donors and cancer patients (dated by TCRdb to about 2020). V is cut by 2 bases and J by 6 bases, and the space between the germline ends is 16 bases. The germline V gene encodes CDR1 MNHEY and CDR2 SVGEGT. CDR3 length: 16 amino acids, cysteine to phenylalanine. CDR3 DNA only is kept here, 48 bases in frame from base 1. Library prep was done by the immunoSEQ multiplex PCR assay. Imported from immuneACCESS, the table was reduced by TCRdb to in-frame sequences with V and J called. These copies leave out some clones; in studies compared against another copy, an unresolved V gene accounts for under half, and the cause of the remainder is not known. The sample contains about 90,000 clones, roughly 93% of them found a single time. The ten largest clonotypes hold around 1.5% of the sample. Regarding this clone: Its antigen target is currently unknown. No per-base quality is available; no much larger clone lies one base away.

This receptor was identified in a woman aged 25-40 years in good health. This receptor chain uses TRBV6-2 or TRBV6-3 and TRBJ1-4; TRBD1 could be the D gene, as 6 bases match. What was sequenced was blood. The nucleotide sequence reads TGTGCCAGCAGTTACCTAGTCGGGGGGCTTGATGAAAAACTGTTTTTT. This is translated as CASSYLVGGLDEKLFF.